Shown below are 26 T cell receptor beta chains from a single sample sequenced in a study of blood T cell repertoires in COVID-19 (dated by TCRdb to the early 2020s). Receptor amplification or capture employed the immunoSEQ multiplex PCR assay. What TCRdb holds here is the immuneACCESS table cut down to in-frame rearrangements. Part of the clones is not present; checked against another copy, under half of the missing clones reflect an unresolved V gene, and the others are unexplained. Recorded for this sample are about 240,000 clones; more than 85% of them occurred a single time. The ten largest clones add up to about 4% of the sample. Material: PBMCs or T cells enriched from blood (not recorded which). The receptors here all came from a woman in her 30s who had recovered from COVID-19.

This clone occurred a few times. The V and J genes are TRBV11-3 and TRBJ2-1, with 8 bases that match TRBD1. CDR3 length: 17 residues. Germline CDR1 reads SGHNT; CDR2 reads YENEEA. V trimming: 5 bases; J trimming: 2 bases; junction bases outside the gene matches: 11. As DNA, the CDR3 is TGTGCCAGCAGCGTAAGGACGGACAGGGTTACCTACAATGAGCAGTTCTTC. This translates into CASSVRTDRVTYNEQFF.

CDR3 loop: CATWGDSRLFSGANVLTF. In nucleotides, the CDR3 is TGTGCCACCTGGGGGGACAGTCGGCTTTTCTCTGGGGCCAACGTCCTGACTTTC. The J gene is TRBJ2-6, the V gene TRBV28; weak D call: TRBD1 (7 bases). The CDR3 is made up of 18 amino acids. Germline V gene data show CDR1 as MDHEN and CDR2 as SYDVKM. V dropped 10 bases and J dropped 0 bases, with 22 bases sitting between them.

This chain uses TRBV7-3 with TRBJ2-2; 9 bases align to TRBD1. The CDR3 contains 15 residues. CDR1 is SGHTA, CDR2 FQGTGA, per germline. Germline trimming cut 5 bases from V and 2 bases from J; bases unmatched to any gene: 3. DNA of the CDR3: TGTGCCAGCAGCCGACAGGGGGATAACACCGGGGAGCTGTTTTTT. Encoded protein: CASSRQGDNTGELFF.

The V call is TRBV7-2, the J call TRBJ1-5; 7 nucleotides line up with TRBD1. The germline V gene encodes CDR1 SGHTA and CDR2 FQGNSA. The CDR3 is 18 residues long. Trimming at V came to 1 base and at J to 0 bases, leaving 9 bases not matched to a gene. The CDR3 reads CASSLGPYRGYSNQPQHF. CDR3 DNA: TGTGCCAGCAGCTTAGGCCCTTACAGGGGTTATAGCAATCAGCCCCAGCATTTT.

This chain joins TRBV6-2 or TRBV6-3 and TRBJ1-1, with 11 bases lining up with TRBD1. Germline assignment: CDR1 MNHEY and CDR2 SVGEGT. The CDR3 has 15 amino acids. V was pared by 4 bases and J by 11 bases, with 12 bases of the junction left unmatched. CDR3 nucleotides: TGTGCCAGCAGTTCCCCGGACAGGGGGCGATTTATCGCTTTCTTT. Residues: CASSSPDRGRFIAFF.

In this sample, this clone turned up a few times. This sample includes further DNA sequences coding for the same CDR3. The gene calls are TRBV15 and TRBJ2-7, with TRBD1 matching 10 bases. The length of the CDR3 is 15 residues. V trimming: 5 bases; J trimming: 4 bases; junction bases outside the gene matches: 8. Germline loops: CDR1 LNHNV, CDR2 YYDKDF (reference sequence). The chain's CDR3 is CATSSSPGQGYEQYF. As DNA, the CDR3 is TGTGCCACCAGCTCAAGTCCGGGACAGGGGTACGAGCAGTACTTC.

The chain carries TRBV24-1 and TRBJ2-3, with D possibly TRBD1 on 6 matching bases. Germline lookup yields CDR1 KGHDR and CDR2 SFDVKD. This CDR3 spans 16 amino acids. Deletions cut 4 bases from V and 5 bases from J, with 18 bases between. CDR3 amino acids: CATSDRAQGRGDTQYF. CDR3 sequence (DNA): TGTGCCACCAGTGACCGGGCCCAGGGGCGAGGAGATACGCAGTATTTT.

This CDR3 is CASVLRNSYNEQFF. CDR3 sequence (DNA): TGTGCCAGCGTACTACGGAACTCCTACAATGAGCAGTTCTTC. This chain links TRBV28 with TRBJ2-1; D unresolved. The length of the CDR3 is 14 residues. V gave up 8 bases and J gave up 0 bases, with 11 bases separating them. Germline V gene sequence: CDR1 MDHEN, CDR2 SYDVKM.

The rearrangement uses TRBV7-2 and TRBJ1-4, with D possibly being TRBD1 (6 bases). The CDR3 covers 14 residues. The germline gives CDR1 SGHTA, CDR2 FQGNSA. V was shortened by 8 bases and J by 8 bases, with 18 bases between the two germline ends. CDR3 sequence (DNA): TGTGCCAGCCGCCGGGGGGCGGTCAAGGAAAAACTGTTTTTT. Translating gives CASRRGAVKEKLFF.

J is TRBJ1-2 and V is TRBV5-1; 8 nucleotides match TRBD1. This CDR3 has 15 amino acids. The junction had 4 bases not matched to a gene; V was cut back by 0 bases and J by 3 bases. CDR1 is SGHRS, CDR2 YFSETQ, per germline. CDR3: CASSLGDRRDYGYTF. For the CDR3, the DNA is TGCGCCAGCAGCTTGGGGGACAGGAGAGACTATGGCTACACCTTC.

This clone was observed a handful of times. This chain uses TRBV14 with TRBJ2-1; TRBD2 matches 10 bases. The germline CDR1 and CDR2 sequences are SGHDN and FVKESK. The CDR3 loop spans 17 amino acids. The V and J ends lost 3 bases and 8 bases, in that order; junction bases with no gene match: 13. Here the CDR3 DNA reads TGTGCCAGCAGCCACCCGACTAGCGGGTACTTCAGAGATGAGCAGTTCTTC. Translation: CASSHPTSGYFRDEQFF.

The chain is built from TRBV27 and TRBJ2-3, with 16 bases matching TRBD2. Germline V CDR1 and CDR2: MNHEY, SMNVEV (reference sequence). The V gene end was trimmed by 5 bases and the J gene end by 4 bases; junction bases not matched to a gene: 12. The length of the CDR3 is 19 residues. CDR3 bases: TGTGCCAGCAGTCCACTCGGGACTAGCGGGAGGGCCTTGGCAGATACGCAGTATTTT. Translating it yields CASSPLGTSGRALADTQYF.

The chain has TRBV15 and TRBJ1-2; 10 bases fit TRBD1. Germline CDR1 is LNHNV and CDR2 is YYDKDF (reference sequence). V lost 5 bases, J lost 4 bases, and 4 bases stayed unmatched. This CDR3 is built from 14 residues. Here the CDR3 reads CATSPRTGGYGYTF. CDR3 DNA: TGTGCCACCAGCCCGCGGACAGGGGGCTATGGCTACACCTTC.

V gene TRBV28 combines with J gene TRBJ2-7; no firm D call. Deletions cut 5 bases from V and 3 bases from J, with 5 bases between. CDR3 length equals 11 residues. The V gene's germline CDR1 is MDHEN and CDR2 SYDVKM. CDR3 nucleotide sequence: TGTGCCAGCAGTCTAAACTACGAGCAGTACTTC. Its protein is CASSLNYEQYF.

The rearrangement uses TRBV29-1 and TRBJ2-3, with 10 bases matching TRBD2. Germline CDR1 is SQVTM and CDR2 is ANQGSEA. V shed 6 bases and J 1 base; nucleotides not matched to a gene: 7. The CDR3 consists of 15 residues. Written as DNA, the CDR3 is TGCAGCGTATGTACTAGCGGGATCGGCACAGATACGCAGTATTTT. Protein: CSVCTSGIGTDTQYF.

The J gene is TRBJ2-7, the V gene TRBV9; the D gene is possibly TRBD1 (5 bases). Germline CDR1 and CDR2: SGDLS and YYNGEE. Trimming took 8 bases from V and 3 from J, leaving 12 bases between them. The CDR3 has 12 amino acids. The CDR3: CARGVRLYEQYF. CDR3 DNA sequence: TGTGCCAGAGGGGTTCGGCTCTACGAGCAGTACTTC.

This clone was seen once. The rearrangement uses TRBV18 and TRBJ2-5; 7 bases align to TRBD2. V shed 3 bases and J 3 bases; nucleotides not matched to a gene: 7. The germline gives CDR1 KGHSH, CDR2 LQKENI. The CDR3 contains 15 residues. CDR3 region: CASSPSLAAKETQYF. CDR3 DNA sequence: TGTGCCAGCTCACCGTCGCTAGCGGCAAAAGAGACCCAGTACTTC.

The chain's CDR3 is CASSLKGGPTYNEQFF. CDR3 DNA sequence: TGTGCCAGCAGTCTCAAAGGGGGACCCACCTACAATGAGCAGTTCTTC. The chain combines TRBV27 with TRBJ2-1, with D tentatively TRBD1 (6 bases). The CDR3 is 16 residues long. Germline V gene sequence: CDR1 MNHEY, CDR2 SMNVEV (reference sequence). Trimming cost V 5 bases and J 2 bases, with 16 bases left between them.

This clone was seen a handful of times. The sample has other DNA sequences that encode this CDR3 too. The chain employs TRBV7-9 and TRBJ1-4; possibly TRBD1 for D (6 bases). In germline, CDR1 is SEHNR, CDR2 FQNEAQ (reference sequence). The CDR3 contains 14 residues. V was shortened by 4 bases and J by 4 bases, with 10 bases between the two germline ends. The CDR3 nucleotides are TGTGCCAGCAGCTCCCAGGGGCTTAATGAAAAACTGTTTTTT. Translation: CASSSQGLNEKLFF.

The CDR3 loop is CASSPRTSIRGSYNEQFF. The CDR3 coding sequence is TGTGCCAGCAGCCCAAGGACTAGCATTAGGGGGTCCTACAATGAGCAGTTCTTC. The chain is built from TRBV9 and TRBJ2-1, with 8 bases identical to TRBD2. Germline values: CDR1 SGDLS, CDR2 YYNGEE. Unmatched junction bases numbered 13, after V lost 4 bases and J lost 1 base. The CDR3 totals 18 residues.

The chain combines TRBV5-4 with TRBJ2-2; D might be TRBD1 (5 bases). Germline V CDR1 and CDR2: SGHNT, YYREEE (reference sequence). The CDR3 contains 14 residues. With 7 bases removed from V and 2 bases from J, the gap between germline ends came to 12 bases. The CDR3 nucleotides read TGTGCCAGCGCCAGGGATCTAAACACCGGGGAGCTGTTTTTT. This codes for CASARDLNTGELFF.

The chain has TRBV9 and TRBJ1-2; TRBD1 agrees at 7 bases. The CDR3 has 14 amino acids. Trimming cost V 0 bases and J 7 bases; bases outside gene matches: 6. The V gene's germline CDR1 is SGDLS and CDR2 YYNGEE. CDR3 bases: TGTGCCAGCAGCGTAGAGGGGGCCGTTGGTGGCTACACCTTC. Its protein product is CASSVEGAVGGYTF.

The CDR3 protein is CASVSGVNTEAFF. Written as DNA, the CDR3 is TGTGCCAGCGTCTCGGGGGTGAACACTGAAGCTTTCTTT. The chain combines TRBV7-8 with TRBJ1-1, with D tentatively TRBD1 (5 bases). Trimming pared 8 bases from V and 0 bases from J, leaving 10 bases between. The CDR3 has 13 amino acids. The germline gives CDR1 SGHVS, CDR2 FQNEAQ.

To note about this clone: Mismatch with germline at one junction end may stem from a read error. Additional DNA sequences in this sample encode the identical CDR3. The rearrangement links TRBV11-3 to TRBJ1-1, with D maybe TRBD1 (5 bases). The CDR3 is made up of 13 amino acids. Germline V gene data show CDR1 as SGHNT and CDR2 as YENEEA. The CDR3 loop is CASSLGGETEAFF. The CDR3 nucleotides read TGTGCCAGCAGCTTAGGGGGCGAAACTGAGGCTTTCTTT.

The chain joins TRBV28 to TRBJ1-2, with no clear D. The V end was cut by 6 bases, the J end by 4 bases, with 18 bases between. The germline V gene has CDR1 MDHEN and CDR2 SYDVKM. The CDR3 extends over 15 amino acids. The CDR3 coding sequence is TGTGCCAGCAGGCGGGAAGGACCCGACGTCTATGGCTACACCTTC. Translated, it gives CASRREGPDVYGYTF.

The chain joins TRBV2 to TRBJ2-5; 9 bases map to TRBD2. Per the germline V gene, CDR1 is SNHLY and CDR2 is FYNNEI. J gave up 3 bases and V 5 bases, and 1 base lay outside the gene matches. CDR3 length: 13 residues. The CDR3 region has the DNA TGTGCCAGCAGTATAGCGGGGGAAGAGACCCAGTACTTC. It encodes CASSIAGEETQYF.